These 30 T cell receptor beta chains came from one sample sequenced in a study of OX40 agonist ivuxolimab in advanced cancers. Sequencing was performed with immunoSEQ multiplex PCR; in TCRdb, only in-frame clones are kept and a portion is missing. This table has 20,000 or so clones, less than 95% appearing once. The specimen was CD4+ or CD8+ T cells sorted from blood, collected in a trial of the OX40 agonist ivuxolimab. The receptors were gathered from an adult with an advanced solid tumor such as melanoma, head and neck, liver or kidney cancer.

J is TRBJ2-1 and V is TRBV4-1; the match to TRBD2 covers 10 bases. The germline CDR1 and CDR2 sequences are MGHRA and YSYEKL. The CDR3 is 14 amino acids. V lost 7 bases, J lost 7 bases, and 7 bases stayed unmatched. CDR3 bases: TGCGCCAGCACCCTAGCGGGAGTTGGTAATGAGCAGTTCTTC. This translates into CASTLAGVGNEQFF.

This chain uses TRBV9 with TRBJ2-1; 8 positions match TRBD1. The trim removed 6 bases at V and 6 bases at J, leaving 17 bases unmatched. The CDR3 contains 17 residues. Germline V lookup: CDR1 SGDLS, CDR2 YYNGEE. The CDR3 DNA is TGTGCCAGCACCCTAACCGGCTCGACAGGGGTATTCAATGAGCAGTTCTTC. Encoded protein: CASTLTGSTGVFNEQFF.

CDR3 bases: TGTGCCAGCAGTTTAGGACTAGCGGCAGATACGCAGTATTTT. Amino acid sequence: CASSLGLAADTQYF. V usage is TRBV28 and J usage is TRBJ2-3; 10 nucleotides agree with TRBD2. Losses at the gene ends were 2 bases for V and 4 bases for J; bases not matched to a gene: 0. The germline CDR1 and CDR2 sequences are MDHEN and SYDVKM. The CDR3 has 14 amino acids.

The chain recombines TRBV9 with TRBJ2-5, with 11 nucleotides matching TRBD2. The V gene end was trimmed by 4 bases and the J gene end by 2 bases; junction bases not matched to a gene: 4. The CDR3 is 15 residues long. Germline V gene sequence: CDR1 SGDLS, CDR2 YYNGEE. CDR3 protein: CASSRRLAGQETQYF. In nucleotides, the CDR3 is TGTGCCAGCAGCCGGCGACTAGCGGGGCAAGAGACCCAGTACTTC.

V usage is TRBV6-1 and J usage is TRBJ1-3; the D gene is possibly TRBD1 (6 bases). Germline CDR1 reads MNHNS; CDR2 reads SASEGT. CDR3 length: 13 residues. The V and J ends lost 7 bases and 5 bases respectively, with 12 bases between them. Written as DNA, the CDR3 is TGTGCCAGCACCCCGACAGGAAGAAACACCATATATTTT. Residues: CASTPTGRNTIYF.

This clone was seen more than once but under ten times. This rearrangement joins TRBV6-6 to TRBJ2-3; tentatively, D is TRBD1 or TRBD2 (6 bases each). V lost 5 bases and J lost 11, with 26 bases in between. Looked up from germline, CDR1 is MNHNY and CDR2 is SVGAGI (reference sequence). This CDR3 has 16 residues. The CDR3 protein is CASSNSPPEGGSLQYF. Written as DNA, the CDR3 is TGTGCCAGCAGTAACAGTCCCCCTGAAGGGGGGTCACTGCAGTATTTT.

The chain links TRBV27 to TRBJ2-7, with 7 positions matching TRBD1. Germline values: CDR1 MNHEY, CDR2 SMNVEV (reference sequence). The V gene end was trimmed by 9 bases and the J gene end by 0 bases; junction bases not matched to a gene: 8. The CDR3 is 14 amino acids. In DNA, the CDR3 is TGTGCCAGTGGTAAACAGGGGTCCTCCTACGAGCAGTACTTC. Translated, it gives CASGKQGSSYEQYF.

The chain combines TRBV7-9 with TRBJ2-3; D perhaps matches TRBD2 (6 bases). The V end lost 1 base, the J end lost 2 bases, and 16 bases lay between the germline ends. The CDR3 has 17 residues. Germline V gene data show CDR1 as SEHNR and CDR2 as FQNEAQ (reference sequence). The CDR3 nucleotides are TGTGCCAGCAGCTTAGGGACCCCAGGAGGGCACACAGATACGCAGTATTTT. This encodes CASSLGTPGGHTDTQYF.

The genes are TRBV2 and TRBJ2-1; tentatively, D is TRBD2 (6 bases). Trimming stripped 3 bases from V and 3 bases from J, with 12 bases between. The CDR3 has 15 amino acids. CDR1 and CDR2 (germline): SNHLY, FYNNEI. CDR3: CASSDRASDYNEQFF. The CDR3 DNA sequence: TGTGCCAGCAGTGATCGGGCTAGCGACTACAATGAGCAGTTCTTC.

V is TRBV2 and J is TRBJ2-2; D remains ambiguous. The germline V and J ends were trimmed by 10 bases and 4 bases, with 7 bases remaining between them. Germline V gene sequence: CDR1 SNHLY, CDR2 FYNNEI. This CDR3 region has 11 residues. The CDR3 spells CATSITGELFF. CDR3 in DNA: TGTGCCACCTCAATCACCGGGGAGCTGTTTTTT.

J is TRBJ2-7 and V is TRBV28; 9 nucleotides agree with TRBD2. Trimming took 3 bases from V and 0 from J; bases not matched to a gene: 9. This CDR3 has 17 residues. CDR1 is MDHEN and CDR2 is SYDVKM in the germline V gene. In DNA, the CDR3 is TGTGCCAGCAGTTTGGGCCGTGCGGGAGGGCCCTCCTACGAGCAGTACTTC. Its translation is CASSLGRAGGPSYEQYF.

The CDR3 loop reads CASSQSAEQYF. The CDR3 DNA reads as TGTGCCAGCAGCCAAAGTGCCGAGCAGTACTTC. The chain carries TRBV7-2 and TRBJ2-7, with unresolved D. V dropped 5 bases and J dropped 6 bases, with 8 bases sitting between them. The germline gives CDR1 SGHTA, CDR2 FQGNSA. This CDR3 spans 11 amino acids.

The chain links TRBV4-3 to TRBJ2-1; possibly TRBD1 or TRBD2 for D (5 bases each). V lost 1 base and J 10 bases, leaving 11 bases between the germline ends. CDR1 and CDR2 (germline): LGHNA, YSLEER. CDR3 length: 13 amino acids. CDR3 loop: CASSQAGLPEQFF. The CDR3 nucleotides are TGCGCCAGCAGCCAAGCGGGGCTCCCAGAGCAGTTCTTC.

This chain joins TRBV28 and TRBJ1-5, with D tentatively TRBD1 (5 bases). CDR1 and CDR2 from the germline V gene are MDHEN and SYDVKM. CDR3 length equals 14 residues. Trimming took off 6 bases at V and 0 bases at J, with 9 bases between the two ends. The CDR3 region is CASRQGYSNQPQHF. CDR3 sequence (DNA): TGTGCCAGCAGGCAGGGCTATAGCAATCAGCCCCAGCATTTT.

The CDR3 here is CASSLRQVGEQFF. The CDR3 DNA is TGTGCCAGCAGCTTGCGCCAAGTGGGTGAGCAGTTCTTC. This sequence joins TRBV13 and TRBJ2-1; D is unclear. The CDR3 contains 13 residues. CDR1 and CDR2 from the germline V gene are PRHDT and FYEKMQ (reference sequence). Trimming stripped 3 bases from V and 9 bases from J, with 12 bases between. Looking up the rest from reference TRBV13 and TRBJ2-1 gives the full variable domain: AAGVIQSPRHLIKEKRETATLKCYPIPRHDTVYWYQQGPGQDPQFLISFYEKMQSDKGSIPDRFSAQQFSDYHSELNMSSLELGDSALYFCASSLRQVGEQFFGPGTRLTVL.

The V call is TRBV25-1, the J call TRBJ2-1; TRBD1 agrees at 10 bases. CDR3 size: 15 residues. The germline CDR1 and CDR2 sequences are MGHDK and SYGVNS. J gave up 7 bases and V 6 bases, and 9 bases lay outside the gene matches. CDR3 sequence (DNA): TGTGCCAGCAGGCATACCGGGACAGGGGTTAATGAGCAGTTCTTC. Residues: CASRHTGTGVNEQFF.

The CDR3 is CASSLAGPRLETQYF. The CDR3 coding sequence is TGTGCCAGCAGCTTGGCCGGACCTCGGTTGGAGACCCAGTACTTC. The J gene is TRBJ2-5, the V gene TRBV5-6; D ambiguous. V was cut by 0 bases and J by 5 bases, with 14 bases left in between. CDR1 is SGHDT and CDR2 is YYEEEE in the germline V gene. The CDR3 contains 15 residues.

On this clone itself: The junction departs from germline at one end; a sequencing error may be responsible. The CDR3 nucleotides are TGTGCTAGCAGCCATTCAGGGGGGAGAACAGATACGCAGTATTTT. Residues: CASSHSGGRTDTQYF. The rearrangement uses TRBV7-7 and TRBJ2-3, with a tentative D call TRBD1 (7 bases). Germline-derived CDR1 and CDR2 are SSHAT and FNYEAQ (reference sequence). The CDR3 runs 15 residues.

The CDR3 nucleotides read TGTGCCAGCAGTTCATTCACAGGGGTTTATGAAAAACTGTTTTTT. Translation: CASSSFTGVYEKLFF. This sequence joins TRBV28 and TRBJ1-4; 7 bases fit TRBD1. The ends lost 4 bases at V and 6 bases at J; junction bases unmatched: 8. The V gene's germline CDR1 is MDHEN and CDR2 SYDVKM. The CDR3 runs 15 residues.

The chain employs TRBV5-4 and TRBJ2-2; D gene uncertain. The length of the CDR3 is 16 residues. The V and J ends lost 5 bases and 2 bases respectively, with 16 bases between them. The germline V gene has CDR1 SGHNT and CDR2 YYREEE (reference sequence). The CDR3 DNA reads TGTGCCAGCAGTCCGCGTCTGGCCTCAAACACCGGGGAGCTGTTTTTT. Encoded protein: CASSPRLASNTGELFF. Full variable domain (missing parts from reference TRBV5-4 and TRBJ2-2): ETGVTQSPTHLIKTRGQQVTLRCSSQSGHNTVSWYQQALGQGPQFIFQYYREEENGRGNFPPRFSGLQFPNYSSELNVNALELDDSALYLCASSPRLASNTGELFFGEGSRLTVL.

The V and J genes are TRBV5-1 and TRBJ2-1; 9 positions match TRBD1. CDR1 and CDR2 from the germline V gene are SGHRS and YFSETQ. This CDR3 has 14 amino acids. The ends lost 4 bases at V and 7 bases at J; junction bases unmatched: 6. The CDR3 region has the DNA TGCGCCAGCAGCGGGAGACAGGGGGTGAATGAGCAGTTCTTC. Translation gives CASSGRQGVNEQFF.

This chain connects TRBV6-5 to TRBJ1-1, with a possible D match to TRBD1 (6 bases). This CDR3 comprises 12 residues. The germline gives CDR1 MNHEY, CDR2 SVGAGI. The V gene lost 6 bases and the J gene lost 1 base, with 6 bases spanning the gap. The CDR3 DNA reads as TGTGCCAGCAGGACAGGGAACACTGAAGCTTTCTTT. Translation: CASRTGNTEAFF.

This clone is a singleton in its sample. The V gene is TRBV6-1, the J gene TRBJ1-2; 7 positions match TRBD1. Germline lookup yields CDR1 MNHNS and CDR2 SASEGT. V gave up 10 bases and J gave up 6 bases; unmatched junction bases: 11. This CDR3 has 13 residues. For the CDR3, the DNA is TGTGCCACCAAAGGGCAGGGGGGCGATGGCTACACCTTC. It translates to CATKGQGGDGYTF.

This chain links TRBV6-5 with TRBJ1-2; 8 bases are a match to TRBD1. CDR1 and CDR2 (germline): MNHEY, SVGAGI. CDR3 length: 13 amino acids. J gave up 8 bases and V 4 bases, and 6 bases lay outside the gene matches. The chain's CDR3 is CASSWQGARGYTF. The CDR3 nucleotides read TGTGCCAGCAGTTGGCAGGGGGCGCGGGGCTACACCTTC.

The chain combines TRBV27 with TRBJ2-3; TRBD2 aligns across 9 bases. Trimming at V came to 2 bases and at J to 0 bases, leaving 12 bases not matched to a gene. The CDR3 covers 19 residues. Germline lookup yields CDR1 MNHEY and CDR2 SMNVEV (reference sequence). The CDR3, as DNA: TGTGCCAGCAGTTTAATATACGTAGCGGGAGAGGCTAGCACAGATACGCAGTATTTT. Its protein product is CASSLIYVAGEASTDTQYF.

J is TRBJ2-5 and V is TRBV4-2; D possibly corresponds to TRBD1 (7 bases). The CDR3 is 15 residues long. V dropped 4 bases and J dropped 5 bases, with 17 bases sitting between them. Germline loops: CDR1 LGHNA, CDR2 YNFKEQ. CDR3 coding DNA: TGTGCCAGCAGCCCGCGGGACAGTAGTGGTGAGACCCAGTACTTC. This gives the protein CASSPRDSSGETQYF.

The rearrangement uses TRBV28 and TRBJ1-2; no clear D. V was shortened by 2 bases and J by 4 bases, with 14 bases between the two germline ends. Germline V lookup: CDR1 MDHEN, CDR2 SYDVKM. CDR3 length equals 15 residues. In DNA form, the CDR3 reads TGTGCCAGCAGTTTAGGAGTTAAACCCCTCTATGGCTACACCTTC. As protein: CASSLGVKPLYGYTF.

This chain links TRBV7-9 with TRBJ1-1, with 8 bases fitting TRBD1. This CDR3 is 15 amino acids long. J was trimmed by 6 bases and V by 6 bases; bases with no gene match: 12. Germline V gives CDR1 SEHNR, CDR2 FQNEAQ (reference sequence). Written as DNA, the CDR3 is TGTGCCAGCAGTTCTCCGACAGGGGTGAGCGCTGAAGCTTTCTTT. It translates to CASSSPTGVSAEAFF.

The chain joins TRBV27 to TRBJ2-1, with no clear D. With 3 bases removed from V and 5 bases from J, the gap between germline ends came to 5 bases. This CDR3 region has 12 residues. Germline V gene sequence: CDR1 MNHEY, CDR2 SMNVEV (reference sequence). In DNA, the CDR3 is TGTGCCAGCAGTTTCGGAGACAATGAGCAGTTCTTC. Residues: CASSFGDNEQFF.

The chain is built from TRBV7-2 and TRBJ2-7; 7 positions agree with TRBD2. CDR1 is SGHTA and CDR2 is FQGNSA in the germline V gene. The CDR3 spans 14 residues. V trimming: 5 bases; J trimming: 2 bases; junction bases outside the gene matches: 6. CDR3 loop: CASSLLGGAYEQYF. The DNA for the CDR3 is TGTGCCAGCAGCCTACTGGGGGGGGCCTACGAGCAGTACTTC.